Detailed here is one TCR beta chain. Each CDR3 protein gets one entry in TCRdb, which reprocessed the 5' RACE reads and gives no DNA. The specimen's table records 350,000 to 550,000 distinct CDR3 sequences. The data were taken from a study of monozygotic twins with inflammatory bowel disease. This CDR3 contains 15 residues. Germline loops: CDR1 MNHEY, CDR2 SVGEGT. The chain employs TRBV6-2 or TRBV6-3 and TRBJ2-6; TCRdb outputs TRBD2, but without DNA this stays unchecked. The sequenced sample consisted of blood. The TCR sequence derives from a human donor with ulcerative colitis or Crohn's disease, or a healthy co-twin of an affected twin (not recorded which). The CDR3 reads CASSAGSAGANVLTF.